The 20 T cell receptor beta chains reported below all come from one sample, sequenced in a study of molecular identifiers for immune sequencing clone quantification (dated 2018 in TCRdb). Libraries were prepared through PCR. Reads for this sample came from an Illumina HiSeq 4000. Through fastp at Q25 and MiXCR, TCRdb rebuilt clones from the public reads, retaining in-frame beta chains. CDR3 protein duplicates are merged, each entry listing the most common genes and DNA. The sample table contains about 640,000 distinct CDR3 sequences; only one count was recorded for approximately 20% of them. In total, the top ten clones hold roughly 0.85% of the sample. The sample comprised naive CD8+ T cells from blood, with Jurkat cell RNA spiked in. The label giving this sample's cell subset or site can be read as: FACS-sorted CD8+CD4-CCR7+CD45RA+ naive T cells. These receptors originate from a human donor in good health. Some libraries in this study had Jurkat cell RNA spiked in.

The CDR3 here is CAWSVLPSSSYEQYF. In nucleotides, the CDR3 is TGTGCCTGGAGTGTACTACCTAGCTCCTCCTACGAGCAGTACTTC. The chain links TRBV30 to TRBJ2-7; possibly TRBD2 for D (5 bases). This CDR3 has 15 amino acids. V lost 0 bases and J 0 bases, leaving 12 bases between the germline ends. CDR1 GTSNPN and CDR2 SVGIG come from the germline V gene (reference sequence).

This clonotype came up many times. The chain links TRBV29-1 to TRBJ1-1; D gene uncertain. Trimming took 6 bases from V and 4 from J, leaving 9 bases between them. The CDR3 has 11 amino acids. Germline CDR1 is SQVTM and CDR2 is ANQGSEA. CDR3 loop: CSVLDVTEAFF. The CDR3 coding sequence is TGCAGCGTCTTAGACGTCACTGAAGCTTTCTTT.

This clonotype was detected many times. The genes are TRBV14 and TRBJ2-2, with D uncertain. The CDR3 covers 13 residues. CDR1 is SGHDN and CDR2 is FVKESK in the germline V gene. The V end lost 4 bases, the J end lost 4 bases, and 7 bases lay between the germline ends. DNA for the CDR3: TGTGCCAGCAGCCCTAGTAGCACCGGGGAGCTGTTTTTT. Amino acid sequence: CASSPSSTGELFF.

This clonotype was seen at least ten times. CDR3 in DNA: TGCGCCAGCAGCCATCCGCAGGGAAGCACAGATACGCAGTATTTT. Translation: CASSHPQGSTDTQYF. This rearrangement joins TRBV4-1 to TRBJ2-3; a weak D match, TRBD1 (5 bases). Trimming shortened V by 3 bases and J by 0 bases, and 10 bases separated the two germline ends. The CDR3 runs 15 residues. The germline V gene encodes CDR1 MGHRA and CDR2 YSYEKL.

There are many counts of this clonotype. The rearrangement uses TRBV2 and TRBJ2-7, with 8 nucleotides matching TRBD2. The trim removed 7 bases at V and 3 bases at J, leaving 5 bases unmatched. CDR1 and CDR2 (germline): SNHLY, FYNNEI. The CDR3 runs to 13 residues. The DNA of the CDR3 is TGTGCCAGCACCGGGACTAGTCTCTACGAGCAGTACTTC. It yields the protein CASTGTSLYEQYF.

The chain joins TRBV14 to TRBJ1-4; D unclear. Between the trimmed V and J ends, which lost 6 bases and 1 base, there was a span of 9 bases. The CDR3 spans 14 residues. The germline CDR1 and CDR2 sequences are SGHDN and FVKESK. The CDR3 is CASSLTRTNEKLFF. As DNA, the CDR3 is TGTGCCAGCAGTTTGACAAGAACTAATGAAAAACTGTTTTTT.

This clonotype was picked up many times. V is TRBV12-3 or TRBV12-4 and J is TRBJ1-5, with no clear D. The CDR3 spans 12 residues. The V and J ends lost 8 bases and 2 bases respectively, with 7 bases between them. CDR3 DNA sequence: TGTGCCAGCGGGCAGGGCAATCAGCCCCAGCATTTT. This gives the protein CASGQGNQPQHF.

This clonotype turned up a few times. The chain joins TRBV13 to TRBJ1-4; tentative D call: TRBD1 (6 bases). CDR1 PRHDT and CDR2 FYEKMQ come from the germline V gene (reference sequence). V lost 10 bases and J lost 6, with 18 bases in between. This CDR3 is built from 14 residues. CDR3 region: CATRGGQADEKLFF. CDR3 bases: TGTGCCACCCGCGGGGGGCAGGCTGATGAAAAACTGTTTTTT.

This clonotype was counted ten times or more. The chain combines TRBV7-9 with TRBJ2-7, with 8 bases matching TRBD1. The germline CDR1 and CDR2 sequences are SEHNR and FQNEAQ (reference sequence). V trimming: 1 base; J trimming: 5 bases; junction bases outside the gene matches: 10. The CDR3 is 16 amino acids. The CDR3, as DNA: TGTGCCAGCAGCTTAGTGGGGACAGGAAACGTCAACGAGCAGTACTTC. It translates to CASSLVGTGNVNEQYF.

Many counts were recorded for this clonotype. The CDR3 loop reads CSARDRSASSNQPQHF. The CDR3 region has the DNA TGCAGTGCTAGAGATCGGTCAGCTTCTAGCAATCAGCCCCAGCATTTT. V usage is TRBV20-1 and J usage is TRBJ1-5; no clear D. V was pared by 0 bases and J by 0 bases, with 12 bases between. CDR1 DFQATT and CDR2 SNEGSKA come from the germline V gene (reference sequence). The CDR3 totals 16 residues.

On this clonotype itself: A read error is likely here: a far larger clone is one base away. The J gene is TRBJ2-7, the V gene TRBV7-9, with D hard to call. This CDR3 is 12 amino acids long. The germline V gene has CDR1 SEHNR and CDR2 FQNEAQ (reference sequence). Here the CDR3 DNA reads TGTGCCGGCAGCCTCGAGGTCTACGAGCAGTACTTC. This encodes CAGSLEVYEQYF.

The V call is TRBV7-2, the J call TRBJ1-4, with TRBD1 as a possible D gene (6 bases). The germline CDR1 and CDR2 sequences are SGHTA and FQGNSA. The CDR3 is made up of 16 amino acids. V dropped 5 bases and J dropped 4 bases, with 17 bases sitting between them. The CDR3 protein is CASSRKGGGYNEKLFF. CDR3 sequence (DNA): TGTGCCAGCAGCCGAAAAGGGGGGGGTTATAATGAAAAACTGTTTTTT.

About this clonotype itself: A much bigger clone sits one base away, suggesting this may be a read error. CDR3 sequence reads: CASSLDALNQSQHF. CDR3 nucleotides: TGTGCCAGCAGCTTAGATGCCCTAAATCAGTCCCAGCATTTT. The rearrangement joins TRBV7-9 to TRBJ1-5; D gene ambiguous. Germline loops: CDR1 SEHNR, CDR2 FQNEAQ (reference sequence). The CDR3 contains 14 residues.

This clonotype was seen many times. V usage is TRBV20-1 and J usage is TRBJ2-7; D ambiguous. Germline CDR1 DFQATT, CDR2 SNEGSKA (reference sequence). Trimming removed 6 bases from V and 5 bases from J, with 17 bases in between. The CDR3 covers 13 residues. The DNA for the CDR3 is TGCAGTGCAAAGACCGGGTCTCCCCACGAGCAGTACTTC. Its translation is CSAKTGSPHEQYF.

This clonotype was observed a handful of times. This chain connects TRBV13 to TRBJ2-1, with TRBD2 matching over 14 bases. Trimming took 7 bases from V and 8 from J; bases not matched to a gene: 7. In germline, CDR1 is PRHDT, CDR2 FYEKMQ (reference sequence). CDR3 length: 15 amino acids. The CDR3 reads CASTSGLAGGDEQFF. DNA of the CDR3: TGTGCCAGCACCTCAGGACTAGCGGGGGGTGATGAGCAGTTCTTC.

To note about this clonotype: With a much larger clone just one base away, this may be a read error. The CDR3 is CAISDFGETQYF. For the CDR3, the DNA is TGTGCCATCAGTGATTTCGGGGAGACCCAGTACTTC. The chain is built from TRBV6-2 or TRBV6-3 and TRBJ2-5; no reliable D call. This CDR3 spans 12 amino acids. The germline V gene encodes CDR1 MNHEY and CDR2 SVGEGT.

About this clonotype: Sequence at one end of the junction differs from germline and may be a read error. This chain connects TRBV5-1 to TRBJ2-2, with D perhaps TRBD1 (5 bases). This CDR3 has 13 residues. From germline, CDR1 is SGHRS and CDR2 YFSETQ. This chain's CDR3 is CAGSYLGPGELFF. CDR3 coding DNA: TGCGCCGGCAGCTACTTGGGGCCCGGGGAGCTGTTTTTT.

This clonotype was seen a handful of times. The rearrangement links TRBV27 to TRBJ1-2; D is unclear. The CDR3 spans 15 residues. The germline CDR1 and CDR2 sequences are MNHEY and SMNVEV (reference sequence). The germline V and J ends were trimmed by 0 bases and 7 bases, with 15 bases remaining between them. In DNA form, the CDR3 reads TGTGCCAGCAGTTTATCCGACGCCCATATAGCTGGCTACACCTTC. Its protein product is CASSLSDAHIAGYTF.

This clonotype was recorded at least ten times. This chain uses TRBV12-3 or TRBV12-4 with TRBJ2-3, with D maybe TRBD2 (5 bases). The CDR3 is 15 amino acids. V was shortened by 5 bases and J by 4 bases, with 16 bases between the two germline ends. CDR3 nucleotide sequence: TGTGCCAGCAGTACCACGGGATTCGAGGCAGATACGCAGTATTTT. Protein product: CASSTTGFEADTQYF.

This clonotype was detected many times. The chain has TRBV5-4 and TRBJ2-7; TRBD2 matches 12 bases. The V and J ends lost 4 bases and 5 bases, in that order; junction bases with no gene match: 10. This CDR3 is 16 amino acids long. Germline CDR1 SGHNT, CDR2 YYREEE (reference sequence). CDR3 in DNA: TGTGCCAGCAGCGGGGGGCTAGCGGGAGGGCCACACGAGCAGTACTTC. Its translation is CASSGGLAGGPHEQYF.